The present T cell receptor (beta chain) was sequenced within a study of blood T cell repertoires in COVID-19. The CDR3 extends over 13 amino acids. V lost 1 base, J lost 7 bases, and 8 bases lay in between. The germline gives CDR1 GTSNPN, CDR2 SVGIG (reference sequence). The protocol was immunoSEQ multiplex PCR, while the TCRdb copy is restricted to in-frame clones and leaves out a portion. The data hold some 150,000 clones, with approximately 84% observed a single time. This clonotype originated in a woman aged 80 or older in a cohort sampled during active or convalescent COVID-19. The gene calls are TRBV30 and TRBJ1-6; a possible D gene is TRBD1 (6 bases). What was sequenced was peripheral blood. CDR3 sequence (DNA): TGTGCCTGGAGTGGGGGGCACAATTCACCCCTCCACTTT. Its protein product is CAWSGGHNSPLHF.